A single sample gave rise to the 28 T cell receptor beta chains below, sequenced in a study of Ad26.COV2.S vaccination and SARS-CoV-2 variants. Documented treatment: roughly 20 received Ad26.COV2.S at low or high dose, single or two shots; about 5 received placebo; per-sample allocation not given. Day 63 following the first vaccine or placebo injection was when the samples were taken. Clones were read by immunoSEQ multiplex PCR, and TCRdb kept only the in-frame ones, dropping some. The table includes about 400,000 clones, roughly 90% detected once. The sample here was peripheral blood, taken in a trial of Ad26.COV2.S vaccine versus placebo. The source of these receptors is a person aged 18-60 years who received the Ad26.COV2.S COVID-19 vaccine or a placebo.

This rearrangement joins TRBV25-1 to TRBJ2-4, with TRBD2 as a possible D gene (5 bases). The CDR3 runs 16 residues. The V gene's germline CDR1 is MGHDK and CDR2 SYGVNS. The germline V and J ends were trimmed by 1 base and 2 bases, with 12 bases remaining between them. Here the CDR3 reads CASSESLSGTKNIQYF. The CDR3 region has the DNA TGTGCCAGCAGTGAATCGCTATCCGGGACCAAAAACATTCAGTACTTC.

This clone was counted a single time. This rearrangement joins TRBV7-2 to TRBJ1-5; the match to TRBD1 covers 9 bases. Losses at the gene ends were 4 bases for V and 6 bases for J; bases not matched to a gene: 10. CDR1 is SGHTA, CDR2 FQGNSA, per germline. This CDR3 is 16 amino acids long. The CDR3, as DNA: TGTGCCAGCAGCTCCCGGAGGGGACAGGGAAGTCAGCCCCAGCATTTT. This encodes CASSSRRGQGSQPQHF.

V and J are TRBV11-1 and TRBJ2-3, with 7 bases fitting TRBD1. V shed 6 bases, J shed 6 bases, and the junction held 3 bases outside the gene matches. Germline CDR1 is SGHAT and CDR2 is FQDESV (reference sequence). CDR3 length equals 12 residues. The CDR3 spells CASRGGLDTQYF. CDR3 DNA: TGTGCCAGCAGAGGGGGCTTGGATACGCAGTATTTT.

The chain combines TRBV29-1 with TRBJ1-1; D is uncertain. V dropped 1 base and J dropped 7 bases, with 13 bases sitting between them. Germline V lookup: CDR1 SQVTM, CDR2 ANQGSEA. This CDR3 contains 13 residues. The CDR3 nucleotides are TGCAGCGTTGAAGTCGGGGTCGTGAGTGAAGCTTTCTTT. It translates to CSVEVGVVSEAFF.

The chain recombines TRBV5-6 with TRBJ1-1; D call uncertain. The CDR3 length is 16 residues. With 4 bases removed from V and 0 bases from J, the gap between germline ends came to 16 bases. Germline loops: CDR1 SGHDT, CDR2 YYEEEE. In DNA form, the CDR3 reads TGTGCCAGCAGCAAATGGCCATTGGCCATGAACACTGAAGCTTTCTTT. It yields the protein CASSKWPLAMNTEAFF.

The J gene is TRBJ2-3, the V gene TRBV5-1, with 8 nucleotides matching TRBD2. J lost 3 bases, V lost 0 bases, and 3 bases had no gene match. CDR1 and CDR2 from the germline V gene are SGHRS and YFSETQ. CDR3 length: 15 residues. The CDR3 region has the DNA TGCGCCAGCAGCTTGGCCGGGAGGGATACAGATACGCAGTATTTT. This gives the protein CASSLAGRDTDTQYF.

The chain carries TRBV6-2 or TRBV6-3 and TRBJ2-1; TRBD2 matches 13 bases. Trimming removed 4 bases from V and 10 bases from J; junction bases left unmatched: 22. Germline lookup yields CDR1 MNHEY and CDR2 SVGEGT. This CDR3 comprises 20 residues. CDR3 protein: CASSSLPGTSGEGANGEQFF. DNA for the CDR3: TGTGCCAGCAGTTCCTTACCCGGGACTAGCGGGGAGGGGGCCAATGGCGAGCAGTTCTTC.

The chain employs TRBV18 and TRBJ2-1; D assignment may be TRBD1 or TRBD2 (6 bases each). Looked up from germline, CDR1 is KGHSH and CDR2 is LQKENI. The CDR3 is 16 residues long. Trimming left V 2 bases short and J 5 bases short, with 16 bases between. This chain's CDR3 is CASSPFRGPTHNEQFF. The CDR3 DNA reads TGTGCCAGCTCACCATTCCGGGGGCCCACACACAATGAGCAGTTCTTC. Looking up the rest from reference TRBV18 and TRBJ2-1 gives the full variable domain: NAGVMQNPRHLVRRRGQEARLRCSPMKGHSHVYWYRQLPEEGLKFMVYLQKENIIDESGMPKERFSAEFPKEGPSILRIQQVVRGDSAAYFCASSPFRGPTHNEQFFGPGTRLTVL.

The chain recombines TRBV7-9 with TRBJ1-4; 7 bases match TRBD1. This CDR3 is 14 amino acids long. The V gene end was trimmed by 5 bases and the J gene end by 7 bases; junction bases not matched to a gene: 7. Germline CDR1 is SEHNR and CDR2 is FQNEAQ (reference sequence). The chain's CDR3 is CASSRQGGIEKLFF. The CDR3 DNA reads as TGTGCCAGCAGCCGACAGGGCGGAATTGAAAAACTGTTTTTT.

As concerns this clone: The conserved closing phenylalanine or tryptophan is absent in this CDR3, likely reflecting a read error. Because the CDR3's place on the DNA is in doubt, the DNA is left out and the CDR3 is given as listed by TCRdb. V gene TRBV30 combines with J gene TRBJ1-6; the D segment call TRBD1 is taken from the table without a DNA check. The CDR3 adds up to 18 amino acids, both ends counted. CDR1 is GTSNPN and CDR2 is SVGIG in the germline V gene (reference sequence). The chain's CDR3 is CAWSVTLSPGQGHLGYFL.

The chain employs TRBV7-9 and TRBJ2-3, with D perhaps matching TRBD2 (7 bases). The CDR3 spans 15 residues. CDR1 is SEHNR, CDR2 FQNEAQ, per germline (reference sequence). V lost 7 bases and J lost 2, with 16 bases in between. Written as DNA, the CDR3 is TGTGCCAGCAATTTGGCGGGGGCCATCACAGATACGCAGTATTTT. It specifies CASNLAGAITDTQYF.

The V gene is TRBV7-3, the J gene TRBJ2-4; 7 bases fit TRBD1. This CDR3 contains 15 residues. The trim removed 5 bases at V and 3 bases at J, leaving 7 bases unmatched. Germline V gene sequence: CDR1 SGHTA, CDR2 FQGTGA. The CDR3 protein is CASSESPGGKNIQYF. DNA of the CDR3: TGTGCCAGCAGCGAAAGCCCAGGGGGCAAAAACATTCAGTACTTC. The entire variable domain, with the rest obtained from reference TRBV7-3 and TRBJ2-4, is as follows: GAGVSQTPSNKVTEKGKYVELRCDPISGHTALYWYRQSLGQGPEFLIYFQGTGAADDSGLPNDRFFAVRPEGSVSTLKIQRTERGDSAVYLCASSESPGGKNIQYFGAGTRLSVL.

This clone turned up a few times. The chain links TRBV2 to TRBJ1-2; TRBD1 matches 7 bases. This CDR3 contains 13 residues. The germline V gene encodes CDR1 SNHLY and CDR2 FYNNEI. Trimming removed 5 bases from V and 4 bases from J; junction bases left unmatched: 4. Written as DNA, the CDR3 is TGTGCCAGCAGTTCACAGGGGCTCTATGGCTACACCTTC. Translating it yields CASSSQGLYGYTF.

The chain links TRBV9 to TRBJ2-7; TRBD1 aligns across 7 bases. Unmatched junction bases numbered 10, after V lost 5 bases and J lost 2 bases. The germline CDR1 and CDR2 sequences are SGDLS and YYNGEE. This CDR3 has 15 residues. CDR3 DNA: TGTGCCAGCAGTCCGAGAGGGGACAGAACCTACGAGCAGTACTTC. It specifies CASSPRGDRTYEQYF.

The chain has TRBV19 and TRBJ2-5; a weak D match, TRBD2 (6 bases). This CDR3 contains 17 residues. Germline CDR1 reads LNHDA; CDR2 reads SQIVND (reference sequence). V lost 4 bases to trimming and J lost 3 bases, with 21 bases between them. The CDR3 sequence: CASSSPGGQGGEETQYF. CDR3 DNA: TGTGCCAGTAGTAGCCCGGGCGGGCAGGGAGGCGAAGAGACCCAGTACTTC.

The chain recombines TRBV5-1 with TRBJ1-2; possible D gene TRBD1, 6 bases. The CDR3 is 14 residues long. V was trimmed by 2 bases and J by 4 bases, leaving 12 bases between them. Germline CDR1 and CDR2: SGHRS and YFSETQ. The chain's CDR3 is CASSLGGTGYGYTF. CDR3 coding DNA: TGCGCCAGCAGCTTAGGGGGTACCGGCTATGGCTACACCTTC.

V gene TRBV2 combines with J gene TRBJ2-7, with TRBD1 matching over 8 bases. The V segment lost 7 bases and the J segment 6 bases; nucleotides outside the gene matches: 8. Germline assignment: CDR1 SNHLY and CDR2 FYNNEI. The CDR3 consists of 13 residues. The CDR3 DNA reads TGTGCCAGCACTAGGACAGGGCACCTCGAGCAGTACTTC. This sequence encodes CASTRTGHLEQYF.

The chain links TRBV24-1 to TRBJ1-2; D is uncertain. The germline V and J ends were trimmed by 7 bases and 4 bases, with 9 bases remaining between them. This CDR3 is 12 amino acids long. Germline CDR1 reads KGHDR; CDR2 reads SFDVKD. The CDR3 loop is CATSATTYGYTF. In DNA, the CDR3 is TGTGCCACCAGCGCGACCACCTATGGCTACACCTTC.

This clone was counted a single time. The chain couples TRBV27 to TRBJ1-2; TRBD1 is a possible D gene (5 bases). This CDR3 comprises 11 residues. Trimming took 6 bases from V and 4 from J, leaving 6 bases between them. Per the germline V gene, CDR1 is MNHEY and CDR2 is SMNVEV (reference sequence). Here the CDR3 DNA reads TGTGCCAGCAGAACAGGCTATGGCTACACCTTC. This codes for CASRTGYGYTF.

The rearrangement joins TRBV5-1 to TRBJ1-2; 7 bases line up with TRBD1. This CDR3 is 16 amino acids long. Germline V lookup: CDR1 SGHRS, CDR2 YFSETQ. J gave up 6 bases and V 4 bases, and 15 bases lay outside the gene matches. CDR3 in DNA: TGCGCCAGCAGCCCGGGACAGCCCCTGAATGCCCATGGCTACACCTTC. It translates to CASSPGQPLNAHGYTF.

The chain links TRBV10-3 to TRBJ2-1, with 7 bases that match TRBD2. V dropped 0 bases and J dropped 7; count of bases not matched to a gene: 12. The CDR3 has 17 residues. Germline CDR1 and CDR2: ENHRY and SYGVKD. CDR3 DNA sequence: TGTGCCATCAGTGAGTCGGTTTTGGCAGGGCGGGGGAATGAGCAGTTCTTC. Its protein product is CAISESVLAGRGNEQFF.

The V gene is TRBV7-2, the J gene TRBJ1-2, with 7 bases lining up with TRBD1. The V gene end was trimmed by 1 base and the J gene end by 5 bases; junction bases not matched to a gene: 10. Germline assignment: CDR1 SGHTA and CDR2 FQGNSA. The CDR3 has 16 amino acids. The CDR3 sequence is CASSLGSGTEVYGYTF. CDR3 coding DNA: TGTGCCAGCAGCTTAGGTAGCGGGACAGAGGTTTATGGCTACACCTTC.

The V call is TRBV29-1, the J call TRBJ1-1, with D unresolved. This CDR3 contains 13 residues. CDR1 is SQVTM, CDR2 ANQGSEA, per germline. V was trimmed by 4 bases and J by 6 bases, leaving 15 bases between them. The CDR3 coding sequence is TGCAGCGTTGTCTCGGCGAGGGCGGCTGAAGCTTTCTTT. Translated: CSVVSARAAEAFF.

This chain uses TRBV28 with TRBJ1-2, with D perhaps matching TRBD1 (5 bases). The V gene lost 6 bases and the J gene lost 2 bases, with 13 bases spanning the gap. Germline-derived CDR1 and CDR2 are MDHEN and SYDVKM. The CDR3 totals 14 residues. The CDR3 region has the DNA TGTGCCAGCAGATTTCCGGGGCAGAACTATGGCTACACCTTC. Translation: CASRFPGQNYGYTF.

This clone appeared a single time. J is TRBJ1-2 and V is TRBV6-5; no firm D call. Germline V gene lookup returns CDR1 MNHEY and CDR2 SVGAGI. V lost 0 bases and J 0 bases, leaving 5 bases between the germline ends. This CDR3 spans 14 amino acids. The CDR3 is CASSYSAANYGYTF. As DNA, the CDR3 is TGTGCCAGCAGTTACTCGGCGGCTAACTATGGCTACACCTTC.

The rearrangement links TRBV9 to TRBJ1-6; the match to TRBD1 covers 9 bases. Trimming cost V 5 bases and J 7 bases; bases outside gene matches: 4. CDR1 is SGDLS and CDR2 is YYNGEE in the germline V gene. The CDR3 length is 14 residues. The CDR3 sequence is CASSTGTGNSPLHF. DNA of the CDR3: TGTGCCAGCAGTACGGGGACAGGGAATTCACCCCTCCACTTT.

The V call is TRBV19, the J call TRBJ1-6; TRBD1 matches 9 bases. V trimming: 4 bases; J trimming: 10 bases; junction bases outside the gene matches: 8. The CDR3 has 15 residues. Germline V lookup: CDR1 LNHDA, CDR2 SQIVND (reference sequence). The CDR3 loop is CASSTLGTGRSPLHF. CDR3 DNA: TGTGCCAGTAGTACCCTTGGGACAGGGAGATCACCCCTCCACTTT. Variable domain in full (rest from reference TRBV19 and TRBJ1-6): DGGITQSPKYLFRKEGQNVTLSCEQNLNHDAMYWYRQDPGQGLRLIYYSQIVNDFQKGDIAEGYSVSREKKESFPLTVTSAQKNPTAFYLCASSTLGTGRSPLHFGNGTRLTVT.

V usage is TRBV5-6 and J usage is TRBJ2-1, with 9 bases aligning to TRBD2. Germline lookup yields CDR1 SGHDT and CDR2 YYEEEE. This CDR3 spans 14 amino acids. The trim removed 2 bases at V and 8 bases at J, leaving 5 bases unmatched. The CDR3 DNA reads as TGTGCCAGCAGCTTTCGCGGGGGGGCGGATGAGCAGTTCTTC. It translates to CASSFRGGADEQFF.